Shown below are 2 T cell receptor beta chains from a single sample sequenced in a study of blood T cells in healthy people across ages. Alongside a J-beta primer mix, a sample-barcoded 5' primer served in a second PCR lasting about 7 to 11 cycles. MiXCR, applied by TCRdb to the 5' RACE reads, yields one record per CDR3 protein. The sample includes over 600,000 distinct CDR3 sequences, around 21% of them seen just once. Sequencing input: blood. These receptors all stem from a man aged 70-80 years in good health.

This clonotype was seen only a few times. This sequence joins TRBV9 and TRBJ2-2; possibly TRBD2 for D (7 bases). V gave up 8 bases and J gave up 2 bases, with 16 bases separating them. The CDR3 covers 15 residues. Germline V lookup: CDR1 SGDLS, CDR2 YYNGEE. This CDR3 is CASSGASGNTGELFF. As DNA, the CDR3 is TGTGCCAGTTCAGGGGCTAGCGGAAACACCGGGGAGCTGTTTTTT.

This clonotype was counted only a few times. The rearrangement joins TRBV9 to TRBJ2-4, with TRBD1 as a possible D gene (6 bases). Germline-derived CDR1 and CDR2 are SGDLS and YYNGEE. V was trimmed by 3 bases and J by 6 bases, leaving 10 bases between them. The CDR3 loop spans 13 amino acids. The CDR3 bases are TGTGCCAGCAGCGAAGGACAGATAAACATTCAGTACTTC. Protein sequence: CASSEGQINIQYF.